This TCR beta chain appears in the sequencing data of a study of T cells after yellow fever vaccination. Study results and limitations: It was the secondary response that reached its peak faster, day 5 versus 15, but it was weaker. Post-booster samples contained most primary-vaccination clones (more than 95% CD4, 70% to 90% CD8). Contamination by abundant bulk-population clonotypes could be present in FACS-sorted repertoires.

This clonotype was seen only a few times. The antigen remains unidentified. By 5'RACE template switching, TCR cDNA was produced, with a universal primer site and UMIs added in the process. TCRdb re-analysed the 5' RACE reads in MiXCR, keeping a single row per CDR3 protein. The sample has some 390,000 distinct CDR3 sequences; approximately 6% are singletons. CDR1 and CDR2 (germline): LGHDT, YNNKEL (reference sequence). This CDR3 is built from 15 residues. V was clipped by 0 bases and J by 7 bases, with 15 bases between them. Sample: PBMCs, taken 5 days after the yellow fever booster vaccination. The chain uses TRBV3-1 and TRBJ1-1; a possible D gene is TRBD1 (5 bases). The sequence was obtained from a man between 25 and 39 years old who received the YFV17D yellow fever vaccine. CDR3 amino acids: CASSQENKRGDEAFF. CDR3 DNA sequence: TGTGCCAGCAGCCAAGAAAATAAGAGGGGCGATGAAGCTTTCTTT.